This T cell receptor beta chain was profiled in a study of shared clonotypes between healthy human individuals. Repertoires were generated with immunoSEQ multiplex PCR, while TCRdb's copy carries only in-frame clones and drops some. Of fewer than 800,000 clones listed, about 91% are singletons. The CDR3 totals 14 residues. Germline CDR1 is ENHRY and CDR2 is SYGVKD. V was clipped by 7 bases and J by 7 bases, with 16 bases between them. Terminally differentiated effector memory CD45RA+ cells were left out of the naive CD8 fraction, which was CD45RO-negative and positively selected for CCR7. This sequence was found in a man in his thirties or forties in good health. The chain employs TRBV10-3 and TRBJ2-2; D is uncertain. The specimen sequenced was naive CD8+ T cells sorted from blood. This CDR3 reads CAITSQPPGGELFF. CDR3 sequence (DNA): TGTGCCATCACCTCGCAGCCTCCGGGCGGGGAGCTGTTTTTT.